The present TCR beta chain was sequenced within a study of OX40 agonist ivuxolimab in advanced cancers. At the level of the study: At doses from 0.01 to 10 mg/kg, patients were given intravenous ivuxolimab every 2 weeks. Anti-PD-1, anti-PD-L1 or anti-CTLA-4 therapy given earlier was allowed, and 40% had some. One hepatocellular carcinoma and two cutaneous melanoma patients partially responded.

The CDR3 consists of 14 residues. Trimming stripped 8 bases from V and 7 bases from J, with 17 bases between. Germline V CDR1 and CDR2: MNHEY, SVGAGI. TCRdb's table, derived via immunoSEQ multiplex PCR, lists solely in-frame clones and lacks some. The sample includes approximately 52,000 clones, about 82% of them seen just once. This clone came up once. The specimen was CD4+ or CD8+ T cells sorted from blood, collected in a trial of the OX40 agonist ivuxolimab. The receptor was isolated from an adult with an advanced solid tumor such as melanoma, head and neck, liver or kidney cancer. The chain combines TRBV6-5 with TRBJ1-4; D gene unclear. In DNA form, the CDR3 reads TGTGCCAGCGGATTAGTCCTCTCGGCTGAAAAACTGTTTTTT. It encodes CASGLVLSAEKLFF.